The 16 T cell receptor beta chains listed next were all sequenced from one sample in a study of CD8 T cells in Susac syndrome. Reverse transcription of roughly 0.5 to 1 ug RNA was performed with random hexamers. TCRdb passed the immunoSEQ multiplex PCR reads through MiXCR, listing each CDR3 protein once. Among 150,000 or so distinct CDR3 sequences listed, just under 95% were seen once. Material: CD4+ T cells from PBMCs. The receptor set was obtained from a human donor with Susac syndrome.

The chain has TRBV7-2 and TRBJ2-3; maybe TRBD2 (6 bases). Germline loops: CDR1 SGHTA, CDR2 FQGNSA. The CDR3 consists of 16 residues. The germline V and J ends were trimmed by 1 base and 0 bases, with 11 bases remaining between them. The CDR3 here is CASSLVGTGSTDTQYF. CDR3 nucleotide sequence: TGTGCCAGCAGCTTAGTCGGGACTGGCAGCACAGATACGCAGTATTTT.

The gene calls are TRBV12-3 or TRBV12-4 and TRBJ2-3; TRBD2 might be the D (6 bases). This CDR3 contains 13 residues. Trimming shortened V by 3 bases and J by 4 bases, and 8 bases separated the two germline ends. CDR3 nucleotides: TGTGCCAGCAGTTTTACGGGAGCAGATACGCAGTATTTT. It specifies CASSFTGADTQYF.

The V and J genes are TRBV9 and TRBJ2-7; D unresolved. CDR1 SGDLS and CDR2 YYNGEE come from the germline V gene. Trimming removed 0 bases at V and 0 bases at J, with 7 bases between. This CDR3 is 14 amino acids long. The CDR3 reads CASSVGSVSYEQYF. DNA for the CDR3: TGTGCCAGCAGCGTAGGTTCCGTCTCCTACGAGCAGTACTTC.

V gene TRBV12-3 or TRBV12-4 combines with J gene TRBJ2-7; D is unresolved. The V and J ends lost 3 bases and 2 bases respectively, with 5 bases between them. The CDR3 extends over 12 amino acids. Here the CDR3 DNA reads TGTGCCAGCAGTTTCTATGCCTACGAGCAGTACTTC. This gives the protein CASSFYAYEQYF.

The V gene is TRBV5-1, the J gene TRBJ2-7; the match to TRBD2 covers 8 bases. V lost 3 bases to trimming and J lost 5 bases; unmatched junction nucleotides: 7. Per the germline V gene, CDR1 is SGHRS and CDR2 is YFSETQ. CDR3 size: 14 residues. The CDR3 DNA sequence: TGCGCCAGCAGCTCGAGCGGGGGTATCGACGAGCAGTACTTC. Residues: CASSSSGGIDEQYF. Together with reference TRBV5-1 and TRBJ2-7, the CDR3 gives the full variable domain: KAGVTQTPRYLIKTRGQQVTLSCSPISGHRSVSWYQQTPGQGLQFLFEYFSETQRNKGNFPGRFSGRQFSNSRSEMNVSTLELGDSALYLCASSSSGGIDEQYFGPGTRLTVT.

The chain combines TRBV27 with TRBJ2-1; 8 bases agree with TRBD1. The V and J ends lost 6 bases and 2 bases, in that order; junction bases with no gene match: 3. Germline CDR1 MNHEY, CDR2 SMNVEV (reference sequence). The CDR3 has 14 amino acids. Written as DNA, the CDR3 is TGTGCCAGCAGACTGGGACAGGCCTACAATGAGCAGTTCTTC. Its translation is CASRLGQAYNEQFF.

J is TRBJ2-5 and V is TRBV18, with a possible D match to TRBD1 (5 bases). CDR1 and CDR2 from the germline V gene are KGHSH and LQKENI. V was cut by 2 bases and J by 4 bases, with 8 bases left in between. The CDR3 extends over 13 amino acids. The CDR3 here is CASSPGARETQYF. CDR3 in DNA: TGTGCCAGCTCACCAGGGGCTCGAGAGACCCAGTACTTC.

The chain carries TRBV3-1 and TRBJ2-1; D unclear. Trimming stripped 0 bases from V and 0 bases from J, with 12 bases between. The CDR3 is 17 amino acids. The V gene's germline CDR1 is LGHDT and CDR2 YNNKEL (reference sequence). The CDR3 sequence: CASSQEGLGNSYNEQFF. In DNA form, the CDR3 reads TGTGCCAGCAGCCAAGAAGGGCTTGGAAACTCCTACAATGAGCAGTTCTTC.

The gene calls are TRBV2 and TRBJ1-2, with D perhaps TRBD1 (6 bases). Trimming removed 9 bases from V and 0 bases from J, with 8 bases in between. CDR1 and CDR2 (germline): SNHLY, FYNNEI. This CDR3 contains 12 residues. This CDR3 reads CARQGTNYGYTF. The CDR3, as DNA: TGTGCCAGACAGGGTACTAACTATGGCTACACCTTC.

This rearrangement joins TRBV5-1 to TRBJ1-1; a possible D gene is TRBD1 (6 bases). CDR1 and CDR2 from the germline V gene are SGHRS and YFSETQ. Trimming left V 0 bases short and J 4 bases short, with 16 bases between. The CDR3 runs 16 residues. Written as DNA, the CDR3 is TGCGCCAGCAGCTTGGGTATTAACAGGGAGGCCACTGAAGCTTTCTTT. It codes for CASSLGINREATEAFF.

This clonotype has only a few counts. The V and J genes are TRBV20-1 and TRBJ1-5; TRBD1 is a possible D gene (6 bases). The V end lost 5 bases, the J end lost 5 bases, and 10 bases lay between the germline ends. The CDR3 has 12 amino acids. The germline gives CDR1 DFQATT, CDR2 SNEGSKA (reference sequence). The CDR3 is CSAQQGDQPQHF. As DNA, the CDR3 is TGCAGTGCTCAACAGGGAGATCAGCCCCAGCATTTT.

The genes are TRBV24-1 and TRBJ2-1, with TRBD2 as a possible D gene (7 bases). Trimming pared 3 bases from V and 0 bases from J, leaving 17 bases between. The CDR3 spans 18 residues. Per germline, CDR1 KGHDR and CDR2 SFDVKD. The CDR3 DNA follows: TGTGCCACCAGTGATCCCGGTCGGGGGGCCCGCTCCTACAATGAGCAGTTCTTC. Translation gives CATSDPGRGARSYNEQFF.

The V and J genes are TRBV2 and TRBJ2-7, with D possibly being TRBD1 (5 bases). Germline lookup yields CDR1 SNHLY and CDR2 FYNNEI. The CDR3 runs to 12 residues. Trimming left V 6 bases short and J 0 bases short, with 6 bases between. The CDR3 region has the DNA TGTGCCAGCAGGGACAACTCCTACGAGCAGTACTTC. Translating gives CASRDNSYEQYF.

This sequence joins TRBV20-1 and TRBJ1-1, with D hard to call. This CDR3 comprises 12 residues. The V end was cut by 6 bases, the J end by 1 base, with 9 bases between. In germline, CDR1 is DFQATT, CDR2 SNEGSKA (reference sequence). CDR3 sequence reads: CSAPRTNTEAFF. CDR3 DNA: TGCAGTGCCCCGAGAACGAACACTGAAGCTTTCTTT.

This clonotype was seen just once. Sequence at one end of the junction differs from germline and may be a read error. The chain joins TRBV12-3 or TRBV12-4 to TRBJ2-5, with 11 bases matching TRBD2. CDR3 length: 15 residues. The CDR3 nucleotides read TGTGCCAGCAGGTTAGCGGGAGGGCCTAGAGAGACCCAGTACTTC. Amino acid sequence: CASRLAGGPRETQYF.

The CDR3 protein is CASSQDRGYEQFF. DNA for the CDR3: TGCGCCAGCAGCCAAGATAGGGGCTATGAGCAGTTCTTC. J is TRBJ2-1 and V is TRBV4-3; tentatively, D is TRBD1 (5 bases). The germline gives CDR1 LGHNA, CDR2 YSLEER. The V end was cut by 0 bases, the J end by 8 bases, with 8 bases between. This CDR3 contains 13 residues.